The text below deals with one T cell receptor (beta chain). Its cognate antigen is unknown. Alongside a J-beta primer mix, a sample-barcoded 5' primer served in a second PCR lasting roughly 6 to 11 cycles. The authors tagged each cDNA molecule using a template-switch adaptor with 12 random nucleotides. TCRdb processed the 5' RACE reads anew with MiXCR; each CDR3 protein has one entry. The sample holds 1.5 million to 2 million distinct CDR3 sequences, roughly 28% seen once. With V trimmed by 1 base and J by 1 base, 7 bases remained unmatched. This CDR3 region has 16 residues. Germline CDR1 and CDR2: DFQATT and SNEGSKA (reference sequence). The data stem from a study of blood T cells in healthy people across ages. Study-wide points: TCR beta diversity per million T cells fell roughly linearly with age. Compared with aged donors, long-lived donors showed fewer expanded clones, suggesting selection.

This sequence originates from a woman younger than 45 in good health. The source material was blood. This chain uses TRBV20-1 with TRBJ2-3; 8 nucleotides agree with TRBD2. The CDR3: CSARGGASGRTDTQYF. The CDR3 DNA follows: TGCAGTGCTAGAGGGGGGGCTAGCGGGCGCACAGATACGCAGTATTTT.